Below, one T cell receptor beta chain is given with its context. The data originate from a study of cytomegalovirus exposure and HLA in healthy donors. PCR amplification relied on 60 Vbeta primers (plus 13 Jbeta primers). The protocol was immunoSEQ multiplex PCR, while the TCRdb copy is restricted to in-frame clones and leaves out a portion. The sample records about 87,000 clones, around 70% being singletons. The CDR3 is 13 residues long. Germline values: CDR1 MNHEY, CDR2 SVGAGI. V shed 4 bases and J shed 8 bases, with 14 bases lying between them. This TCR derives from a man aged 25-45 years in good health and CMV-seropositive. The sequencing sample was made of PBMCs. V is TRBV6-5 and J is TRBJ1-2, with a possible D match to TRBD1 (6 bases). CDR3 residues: CASSFRSGVGYTF. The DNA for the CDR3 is TGTGCCAGCAGTTTCCGTTCAGGGGTCGGCTACACCTTC.